This T cell receptor beta chain was sequenced during a study of blood T cell repertoires in COVID-19. On the study more broadly: Spain, Italy and the United States supplied samples that represented acute and convalescent COVID-19. The analysed material was cDNA or gDNA that came from T cells, B-cell-depleted T cells, or PBMCs.

This clone was observed a single time. The germline V gene has CDR1 SGHAT and CDR2 FQNNGV. The V and J ends lost 2 bases and 6 bases, in that order; junction bases with no gene match: 5. This CDR3 has 14 residues. In the authors' workflow: Amplification of reference gene primers provided the estimated nucleated cell counts. Only in-frame clones appear in the TCRdb table, and some are missing; sequencing was by immunoSEQ multiplex PCR. V and J calls and clone size are as listed in that table; D and trimming were resolved from the DNA. The sample records a few hundred thousand clones, around 88% being singletons.

The V and J genes are TRBV11-2 and TRBJ1-1; 8 nucleotides agree with TRBD1. The TCR sequence derives from a young woman who had recovered from COVID-19. Material for sequencing was peripheral blood. The CDR3 region is CASSLQDRVAEAFF. CDR3 bases: TGTGCCAGCAGCTTACAGGACAGGGTCGCTGAAGCTTTCTTT. Full variable domain (outside the CDR3, taken from reference TRBV11-2 and TRBJ1-1): EAGVAQSPRYKIIEKRQSVAFWCNPISGHATLYWYQQILGQGPKLLIQFQNNGVVDDSQLPKDRFSAERLKGVDSTLKIQPAKLEDSAVYLCASSLQDRVAEAFFGQGTRLTVV.